This T cell receptor (beta chain) was found in a study of control samples from healthy donors and cancer patients. The germline V gene encodes CDR1 SQVTM and CDR2 ANQGSEA. The V gene end was trimmed by 4 bases and the J gene end by 4 bases; junction bases not matched to a gene: 5. This CDR3 has 14 amino acids. Generated by immunoSEQ multiplex PCR, the TCRdb table keeps only in-frame clones and is missing some. The sample yields roughly 120,000 clones, roughly 90% seen once. The chain combines TRBV29-1 with TRBJ2-5, with 11 bases fitting TRBD1. This clonotype was obtained from a middle-aged man in good health. The specimen sequenced was blood. CDR3 residues: CSVARGTGGETQYF. In DNA form, the CDR3 reads TGCAGCGTTGCCCGGGGGACAGGGGGAGAGACCCAGTACTTC.